The clone carrying this T cell receptor (beta chain) was seen repeatedly, ten times or more. Read data end 3 residues before the CDR3 end; the end is taken from the germline J gene. Repertoires were generated with immunoSEQ multiplex PCR, while TCRdb's copy carries only in-frame clones and drops some. In total the sample includes more than 65,000 clones, none of them seen once. Heparinized whole blood, 5 to 8 ml, came from each donor. Germline V gene data show CDR1 as KGHSH and CDR2 as LQKENI. The V and J ends lost 3 bases and 1 base, in that order; junction bases with no gene match: 3. The CDR3 loop spans 16 amino acids. The data originate from a study of T cell clonality in common variable immunodeficiency.

Sequencing was done on a sample of peripheral blood mononuclear cells. The sequence was collected from a person aged 18 to 75 in good health. The J gene is TRBJ2-1, the V gene TRBV18; 10 positions match TRBD2. The sequenced CDR3 bases are TGTGCCAGCTCACCCGAACTAGCGGGATCCTACAATGAG. Amino acid sequence: CASSPELAGSYNE. The entire CDR3 reads CASSPELAGSYNEQFF.